The subject of this entry is one T cell receptor (beta chain). Its antigen is still unknown. The CDR3 consists of 13 residues. Trimming stripped 2 bases from V and 7 bases from J, with 11 bases between. Germline-derived CDR1 and CDR2 are SGHTA and FQGTGA. This record comes from a study of cytomegalovirus exposure and HLA in healthy donors. Background on the study: When over 300 donors were genotyped, approximately 80% of them were found to fall in the Caucasian-associated ancestry cluster.

PCR involved 60 Vbeta and 13 Jbeta primers. Some clones are missing from TCRdb's copy, which holds only in-frame ones; the method was immunoSEQ multiplex PCR. The table records 110,000 to 150,000 clones, less than 80% of them present only once. Findings and limits, study-wide: Sequencing likely produced, as an artifact, a cluster of highly shared sequence variants.

This TCR derives from a woman aged 50 to 65 in good health and CMV-seropositive. Specimen: PBMCs. The rearrangement links TRBV7-3 to TRBJ2-5, with D possibly matching TRBD2 (5 bases). DNA for the CDR3: TGTGCCAGCAGCTTAGGAACTCGGGGGACCCAGTACTTC. Translation: CASSLGTRGTQYF.